The text below deals with one T cell receptor (beta chain). Authors' methods: Amplification with reference gene primers provided the estimates of nucleated cell counts. Data came from immunoSEQ multiplex PCR; TCRdb stores just in-frame clones and leaves some out. The V and J calls and clone size were taken over from that table, and D and trimming were inferred from the DNA. The table lists around 60,000 clones, around 86% of them singletons. This record comes from a study of blood T cell repertoires in COVID-19. Overall study context: There were acute and convalescent COVID-19 samples, and they came from the United States, Italy and Spain. In each case, the material was cDNA or gDNA derived from T cells, B-cell-depleted T cells, or PBMCs.

CDR3 length: 14 residues. V gave up 7 bases and J gave up 4 bases, with 17 bases separating them. In germline, CDR1 is MDHEN, CDR2 SYDVKM. The J gene is TRBJ2-7, the V gene TRBV28; D might be TRBD2 (5 bases). This TCR derives from a woman of 80 years or more with acute or convalescent COVID-19. Sequenced input: peripheral blood. The CDR3 DNA reads TGTGCCAGCATCATGTCTGGCGGGCGTTACGAGCAGTACTTC. This encodes CASIMSGGRYEQYF.